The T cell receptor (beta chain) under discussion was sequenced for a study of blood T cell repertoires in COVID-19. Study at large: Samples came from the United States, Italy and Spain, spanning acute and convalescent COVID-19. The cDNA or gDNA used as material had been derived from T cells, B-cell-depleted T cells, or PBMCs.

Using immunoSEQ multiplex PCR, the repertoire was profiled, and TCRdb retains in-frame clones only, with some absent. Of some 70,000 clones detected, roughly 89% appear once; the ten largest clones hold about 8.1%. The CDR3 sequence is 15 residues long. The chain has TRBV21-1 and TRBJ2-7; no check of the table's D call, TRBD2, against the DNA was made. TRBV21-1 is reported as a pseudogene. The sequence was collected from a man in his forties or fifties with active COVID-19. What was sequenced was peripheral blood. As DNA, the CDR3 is TGTGCCAGCAGCAAGCCGACTAGCGGGGGCTACGAGCAGTACTTC. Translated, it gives CASSKPTSGGYEQYF.